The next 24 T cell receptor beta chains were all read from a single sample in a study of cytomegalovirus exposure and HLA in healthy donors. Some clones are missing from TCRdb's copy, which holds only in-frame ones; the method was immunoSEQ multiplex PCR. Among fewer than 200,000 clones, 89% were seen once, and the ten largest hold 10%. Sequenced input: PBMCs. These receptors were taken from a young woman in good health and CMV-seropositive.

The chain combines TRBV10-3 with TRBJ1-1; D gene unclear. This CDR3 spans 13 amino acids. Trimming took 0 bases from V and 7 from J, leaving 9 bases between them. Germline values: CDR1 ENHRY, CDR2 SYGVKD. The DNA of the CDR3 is TGTGCCATCAGTGAGTCGACATCCTTTGAAGCTTTCTTT. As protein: CAISESTSFEAFF.

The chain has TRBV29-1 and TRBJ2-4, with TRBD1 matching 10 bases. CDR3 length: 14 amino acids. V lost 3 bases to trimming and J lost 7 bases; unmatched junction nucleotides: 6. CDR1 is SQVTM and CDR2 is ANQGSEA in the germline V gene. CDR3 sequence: CSVDPPGQGNIQYF. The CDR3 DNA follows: TGCAGCGTTGATCCTCCGGGACAGGGGAACATTCAGTACTTC. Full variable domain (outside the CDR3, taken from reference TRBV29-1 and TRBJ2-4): SAVISQKPSRDICQRGTSLTIQCQVDSQVTMMFWYRQQPGQSLTLIATANQGSEATYESGFVIDKFPISRPNLTFSTLTVSNMSPEDSSIYLCSVDPPGQGNIQYFGAGTRLSVL.

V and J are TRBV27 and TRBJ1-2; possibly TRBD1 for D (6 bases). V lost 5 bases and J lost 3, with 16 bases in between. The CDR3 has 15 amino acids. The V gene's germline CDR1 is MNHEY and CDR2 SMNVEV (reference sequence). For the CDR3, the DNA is TGTGCCAGCAGTCCTCGGACAGCGGTCGACTATGGCTACACCTTC. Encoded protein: CASSPRTAVDYGYTF.

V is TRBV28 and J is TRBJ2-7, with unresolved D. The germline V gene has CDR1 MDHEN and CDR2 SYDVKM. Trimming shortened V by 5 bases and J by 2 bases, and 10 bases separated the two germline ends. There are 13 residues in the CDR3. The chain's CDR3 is CASSPPVAYEQYF. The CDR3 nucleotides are TGTGCCAGCAGTCCGCCGGTGGCCTACGAGCAGTACTTC.

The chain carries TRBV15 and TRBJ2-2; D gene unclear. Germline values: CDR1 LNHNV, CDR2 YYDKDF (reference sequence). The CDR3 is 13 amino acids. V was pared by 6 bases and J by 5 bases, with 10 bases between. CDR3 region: CATRNYGTGELFF. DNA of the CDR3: TGTGCCACCAGGAACTACGGGACCGGGGAGCTGTTTTTT.

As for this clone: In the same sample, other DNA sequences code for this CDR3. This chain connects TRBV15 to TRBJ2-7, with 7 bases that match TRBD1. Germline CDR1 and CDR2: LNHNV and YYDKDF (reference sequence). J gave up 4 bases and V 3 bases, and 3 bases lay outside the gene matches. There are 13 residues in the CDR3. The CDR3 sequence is CATSRDRSYEQYF. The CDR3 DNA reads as TGTGCCACCAGCAGGGACAGGAGTTACGAGCAGTACTTC.

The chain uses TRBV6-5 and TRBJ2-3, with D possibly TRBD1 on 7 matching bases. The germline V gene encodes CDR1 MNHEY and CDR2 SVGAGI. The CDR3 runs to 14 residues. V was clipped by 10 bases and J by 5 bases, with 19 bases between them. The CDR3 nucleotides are TGTGCCACCAATCAGGGGGGTAGTATAGATACGCAGTATTTT. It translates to CATNQGGSIDTQYF.

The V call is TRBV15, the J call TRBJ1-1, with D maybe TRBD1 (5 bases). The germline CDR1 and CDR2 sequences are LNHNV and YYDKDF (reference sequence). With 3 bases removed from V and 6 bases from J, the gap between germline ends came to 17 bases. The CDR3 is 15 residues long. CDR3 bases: TGTGCCACCAGCAGCCCCGGGGGATTTGGCGCTGAAGCTTTCTTT. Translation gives CATSSPGGFGAEAFF.

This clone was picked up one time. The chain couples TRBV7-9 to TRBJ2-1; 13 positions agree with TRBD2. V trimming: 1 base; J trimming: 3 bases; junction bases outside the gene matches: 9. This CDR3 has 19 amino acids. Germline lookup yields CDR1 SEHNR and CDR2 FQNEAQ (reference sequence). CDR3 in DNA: TGTGCCAGCAGCTTAGGGACTAGCGGGAGTCCAACCATCTACAATGAGCAGTTCTTC. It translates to CASSLGTSGSPTIYNEQFF.

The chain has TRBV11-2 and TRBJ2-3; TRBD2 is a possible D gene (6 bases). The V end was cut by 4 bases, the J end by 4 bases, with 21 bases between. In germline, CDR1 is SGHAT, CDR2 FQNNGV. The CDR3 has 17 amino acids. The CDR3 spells CASSSEENLASPDTQYF. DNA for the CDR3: TGTGCCAGCAGCTCTGAAGAAAATCTAGCGTCTCCAGATACGCAGTATTTT.

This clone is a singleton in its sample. The CDR3 sequence is CASSSGPNQPQHF. CDR3 DNA: TGTGCCAGTAGTTCAGGGCCCAATCAGCCCCAGCATTTT. The chain uses TRBV19 and TRBJ1-5, with D possibly matching TRBD1 (5 bases). The germline CDR1 and CDR2 sequences are LNHDA and SQIVND (reference sequence). CDR3 length equals 13 residues. With 5 bases removed from V and 3 bases from J, the gap between germline ends came to 8 bases.

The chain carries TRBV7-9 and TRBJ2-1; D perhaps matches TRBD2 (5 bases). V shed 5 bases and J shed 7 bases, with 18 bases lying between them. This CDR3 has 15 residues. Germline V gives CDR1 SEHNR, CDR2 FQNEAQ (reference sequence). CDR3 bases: TGTGCCAGCAGCCCCCGGACCGGACTCGAGAATGAGCAGTTCTTC. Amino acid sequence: CASSPRTGLENEQFF.

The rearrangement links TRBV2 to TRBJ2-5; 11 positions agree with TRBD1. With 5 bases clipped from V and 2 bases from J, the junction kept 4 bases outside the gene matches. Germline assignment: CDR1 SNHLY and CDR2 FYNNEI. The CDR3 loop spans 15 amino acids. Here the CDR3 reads CASSTDRGRQETQYF. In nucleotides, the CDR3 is TGTGCCAGCAGTACGGACAGGGGGCGGCAAGAGACCCAGTACTTC.

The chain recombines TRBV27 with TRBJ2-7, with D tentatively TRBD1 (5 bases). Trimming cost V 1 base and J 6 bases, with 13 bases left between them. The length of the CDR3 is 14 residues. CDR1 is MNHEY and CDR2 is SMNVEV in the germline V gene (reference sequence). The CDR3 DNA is TGTGCCAGCAGTTTATGGGGCGGAGCCGGCGAGCAGTACTTC. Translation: CASSLWGGAGEQYF.

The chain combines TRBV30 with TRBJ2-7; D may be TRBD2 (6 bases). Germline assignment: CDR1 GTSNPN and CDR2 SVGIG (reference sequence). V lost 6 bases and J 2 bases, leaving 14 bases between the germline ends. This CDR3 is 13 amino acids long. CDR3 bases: TGTGCCTGCAGCCGGGGGACCGCCTACGAGCAGTACTTC. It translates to CACSRGTAYEQYF.

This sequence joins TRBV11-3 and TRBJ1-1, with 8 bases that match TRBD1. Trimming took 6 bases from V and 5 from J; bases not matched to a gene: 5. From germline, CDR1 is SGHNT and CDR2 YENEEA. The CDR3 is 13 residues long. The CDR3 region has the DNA TGTGCCAGCAGTTCCGGGACAGGAACTGAAGCTTTCTTT. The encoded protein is CASSSGTGTEAFF.

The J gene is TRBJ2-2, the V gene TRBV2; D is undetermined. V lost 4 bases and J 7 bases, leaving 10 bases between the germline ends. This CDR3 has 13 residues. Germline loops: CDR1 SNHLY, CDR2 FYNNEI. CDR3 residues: CASSALLDGELFF. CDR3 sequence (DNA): TGTGCCAGCAGTGCTTTACTTGACGGGGAGCTGTTTTTT.

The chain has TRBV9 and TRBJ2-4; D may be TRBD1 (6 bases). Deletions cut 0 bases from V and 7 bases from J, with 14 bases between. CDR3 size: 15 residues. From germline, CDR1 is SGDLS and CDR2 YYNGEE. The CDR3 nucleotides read TGTGCCAGCAGCGTAGGCAGGGGCCTCGGGAACATTCAGTACTTC. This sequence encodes CASSVGRGLGNIQYF.

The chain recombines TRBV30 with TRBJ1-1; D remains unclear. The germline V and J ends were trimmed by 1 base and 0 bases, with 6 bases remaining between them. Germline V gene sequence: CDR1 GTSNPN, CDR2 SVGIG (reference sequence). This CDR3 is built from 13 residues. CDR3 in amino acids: CAWSGSLNTEAFF. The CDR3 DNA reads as TGTGCCTGGAGTGGCAGTTTGAACACTGAAGCTTTCTTT.

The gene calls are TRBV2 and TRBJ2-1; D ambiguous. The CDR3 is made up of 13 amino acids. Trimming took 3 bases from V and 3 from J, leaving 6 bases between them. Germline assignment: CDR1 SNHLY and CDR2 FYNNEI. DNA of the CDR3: TGTGCCAGCAGTGATCAGTACTACAATGAGCAGTTCTTC. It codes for CASSDQYYNEQFF.

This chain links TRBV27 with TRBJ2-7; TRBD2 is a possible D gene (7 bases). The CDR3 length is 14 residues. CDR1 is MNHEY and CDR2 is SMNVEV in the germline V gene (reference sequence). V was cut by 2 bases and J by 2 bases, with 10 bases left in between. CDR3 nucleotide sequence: TGTGCCAGCAGTTTAGCCGGGGGGCCCTACGAGCAGTACTTC. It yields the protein CASSLAGGPYEQYF.

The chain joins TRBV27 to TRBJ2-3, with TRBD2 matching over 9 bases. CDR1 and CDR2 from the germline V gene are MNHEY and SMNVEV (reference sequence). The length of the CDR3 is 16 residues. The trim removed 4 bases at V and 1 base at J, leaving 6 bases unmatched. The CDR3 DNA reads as TGTGCCAGCAGTTCCAGGTTAGCGGGAGGCACAGATACGCAGTATTTT. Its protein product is CASSSRLAGGTDTQYF.

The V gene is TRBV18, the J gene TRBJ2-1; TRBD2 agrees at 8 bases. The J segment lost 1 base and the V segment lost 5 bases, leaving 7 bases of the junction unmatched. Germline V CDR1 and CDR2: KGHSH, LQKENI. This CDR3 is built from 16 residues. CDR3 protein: CASSLLAGISYNEQFF. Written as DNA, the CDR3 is TGTGCCAGCTCATTGCTAGCGGGCATTTCCTACAATGAGCAGTTCTTC.

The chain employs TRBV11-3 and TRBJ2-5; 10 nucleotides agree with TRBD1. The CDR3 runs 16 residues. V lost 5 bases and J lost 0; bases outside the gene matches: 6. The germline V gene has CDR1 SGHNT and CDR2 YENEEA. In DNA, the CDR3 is TGTGCCAGCAGCCTAGGACAGGGGGACTACCAAGAGACCCAGTACTTC. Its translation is CASSLGQGDYQETQYF.